This T cell receptor beta chain was captured by sequencing in a study of human T cells and chemical hapten exposure. At the level of the study: Donors were sensitized with 2% DPC on the upper inner arm.

Specified time point: pre-sensitization, week 0. Treatment in this sample: therapeutic diphenylcyclopropenone sensitization with weekly scalp DPC. Samples of blood were obtained prior to the application of each patch test. Suited to DPC and affected by alopecia, the donors ranged from 18 to 70 years old. TCRdb processed the RACE reads anew with MiXCR; each CDR3 protein has one entry. The sample gives 300,000 to 450,000 distinct CDR3 sequences, roughly 4.6% of which show up once; around 2.6% is in the top ten. The CDR3 totals 15 residues. V lost 0 bases and J lost 1, with 10 bases in between. Germline V gene data show CDR1 as SGDLS and CDR2 as YYNGEE.

The sequence was collected from a woman aged 45-59 years with alopecia areata. Some clones in this sample may be carry-over from other donors' samples. The sample in question was whole blood, obtained in connection with sensitization to the hapten diphenylcyclopropenone (DPC). This rearrangement joins TRBV9 to TRBJ2-5; D unresolved. The CDR3 protein is CASSVGTAAQETQYF. In nucleotides, the CDR3 is TGTGCCAGCAGCGTAGGGACCGCCGCCCAAGAGACCCAGTACTTC.